A selection of T cell receptor beta chains follows, all from one sample in a study of T-cell memory formation after mild COVID-19. TCRdb ran MiXCR on the 5' RACE reads and lists one entry per CDR3 protein. The table includes around 510,000 distinct CDR3 sequences, 20% to 25% detected once. The sequencing sample was made of PBMCs or a T cell subset sorted from them (not recorded which). The receptors originated from an adult woman who had mild COVID-19 (a few samples of this study predate the infection). Cell type and time point are not known. CDR3s include the opening cysteine and the closing phenylalanine or tryptophan. D genes are given only for firm matches. Rows may omit the clone size; those that give it use once, few, many or a size class.

D | J | size | V | CDR3 | DNA
TRBD2 | TRBJ2-3 | few | TRBV15 | CATSRVLAGGTDTQYF | TGTGCCACCAGCAGAGTGCTAGCGGGAGGGACAGATACGCAGTATTTT
. | TRBJ1-1 | few | TRBV5-1 | CASSLGANEAFF | TGCGCCAGCAGCTTGGGCGCTAATGAAGCTTTCTTT
TRBD1 | TRBJ2-7 | . | TRBV6-5 | CASSYGGQGGIYEQYF | TGTGCCAGCAGTTACGGTGGACAGGGAGGAATCTACGAGCAGTACTTC
. | TRBJ1-2 | . | TRBV5-1 | CASRLGDNYGYTF | TGCGCCAGCAGGCTGGGGGACAACTATGGCTACACCTTC
. | TRBJ2-1 | few | TRBV4-3 | CASSQVARAYNEQFF | TGCGCCAGCAGCCAAGTTGCGCGCGCCTACAATGAGCAGTTCTTC
. | TRBJ2-3 | few | TRBV12-3/TRBV12-4 | CASRGVQETDTQYF | TGTGCCAGCAGGGGTGTCCAGGAGACAGATACGCAGTATTTT
. | TRBJ1-3 | few | TRBV7-2 | CASSLAQGGGNTIYF | TGTGCCAGCAGCTTAGCCCAGGGAGGTGGAAACACCATATATTTT
. | TRBJ2-7 | few | TRBV5-1 | CASSLVGILYEQYF | TGCGCCAGCAGCTTGGTTGGGATCCTCTACGAGCAGTACTTC
. | TRBJ2-3 | many | TRBV11-3 | CASMGGAPTDTQYF | TGTGCCAGCATGGGGGGGGCCCCTACAGATACGCAGTATTTT
. | TRBJ2-7 | once | TRBV4-1 | CASSQDEGHAASYEQYF | TGCGCCAGCAGCCAAGATGAGGGCCATGCGGCCTCCTACGAGCAGTACTTC
. | TRBJ2-7 | . | TRBV3-1 | CASSTSPGTGVGEQYF | TGTGCCAGCAGCACTTCCCCGGGGACCGGGGTCGGGGAGCAGTACTTC
TRBD1 | TRBJ1-5 | . | TRBV20-1 | CSAISGQGIGGNQPQHF | TGCAGTGCTATCTCGGGACAGGGGATCGGGGGCAATCAGCCCCAGCATTTT
. | TRBJ2-5 | . | TRBV5-1 | CASSLEGRGEGETQYF | TGCGCCAGCAGCTTGGAGGGGCGCGGCGAGGGAGAGACCCAGTACTTC
. | TRBJ1-1 | . | TRBV11-2 | CASSLWGQNTEAFF | TGTGCCAGCAGCTTATGGGGACAGAACACTGAAGCTTTCTTT
TRBD1 | TRBJ1-1 | . | TRBV7-9 | CASTRQGAGTEAFF | TGTGCCAGCACCAGACAGGGGGCAGGGACTGAAGCTTTCTTT
. | TRBJ1-5 | . | TRBV25-1 | CASSAAVGAGNQPQHF | TGTGCCAGCAGTGCGGCAGTTGGGGCGGGCAATCAGCCCCAGCATTTT
TRBD2 | TRBJ2-1 | . | TRBV7-7 | CASSLGRGSYEQFF | TGTGCCAGCAGCTTAGGGCGGGGGAGTTATGAGCAGTTCTTC
. | TRBJ2-4 | few | TRBV25-1 | CASSENPGPIQYF | TGTGCCAGCAGTGAAAACCCCGGGCCCATTCAGTACTTC
. | TRBJ1-5 | many | TRBV20-1 | CSAATVGSNQPQHF | TGCAGTGCGGCGACAGTGGGAAGCAATCAGCCCCAGCATTTT
. | TRBJ2-5 | few | TRBV24-1 | CATQRGLQETQYF | TGTGCCACCCAACGGGGATTACAAGAGACCCAGTACTTC
TRBD1 | TRBJ2-2 | few | TRBV6-5 | CASSYSGTVNTGELFF | TGTGCCAGCAGTTACTCGGGGACAGTGAACACCGGGGAGCTGTTTTTT
. | TRBJ2-6 | few | TRBV18 | CASSPWDSGANVLTF | TGTGCCAGCTCACCCTGGGATTCTGGGGCCAACGTCCTGACTTTC
. | TRBJ1-1 | . | TRBV6-5 | CASKNRGLLRGAFF | TGTGCCAGCAAAAACCGGGGCCTCCTCCGGGGAGCTTTCTTT
. | TRBJ1-1 | . | TRBV3-1 | CASSQNRHNTEAFF | TGTGCCAGCAGCCAAAACCGACATAACACTGAAGCTTTCTTT
. | TRBJ2-3 | few | TRBV9 | CASSVGSADTQYF | TGTGCCAGCAGCGTAGGGTCGGCAGATACGCAGTATTTT
TRBD1 | TRBJ1-6 | once | TRBV5-1 | CASSSSGTANSPLHF | TGCGCCAGCAGCTCTTCCGGGACAGCAAATTCACCCCTCCACTTT
. | TRBJ2-3 | . | TRBV10-3 | CAIGTEYTDTQYF | TGTGCCATTGGGACGGAGTACACAGATACGCAGTATTTT
. | TRBJ1-1 | . | TRBV9 | CASSVASGREAFF | TGTGCCAGCAGCGTAGCGTCAGGGAGAGAAGCTTTCTTT
. | TRBJ2-6 | . | TRBV7-2 | CASRQLGTGANVLTF | TGTGCCAGCAGACAACTCGGCACTGGGGCCAACGTCCTGACTTTC
TRBD2 | TRBJ2-7 | few | TRBV5-1 | CASSRGLAGEAYEQYF | TGCGCCAGCAGCCGGGGACTAGCGGGGGAGGCCTACGAGCAGTACTTC
. | TRBJ1-2 | few | TRBV5-4 | CASSYQRTYGYTF | TGTGCCAGCAGCTACCAGCGGACGTATGGCTACACCTTC
TRBD1 | TRBJ1-1 | few | TRBV5-1 | CASTYYPTGEEGEAFF | TGCGCCAGCACCTACTACCCGACAGGGGAGGAAGGTGAAGCTTTCTTT
TRBD1 | TRBJ2-1 | . | TRBV5-1 | CASSSDRPSDEQFF | TGCGCCAGCAGCTCGGACAGGCCCTCGGATGAGCAGTTCTTC
TRBD1 | TRBJ1-1 | few | TRBV11-2 | CASSFLLVGQELNTEAFF | TGTGCCAGCAGCTTCCTCTTAGTGGGACAGGAATTGAACACTGAAGCTTTCTTT
TRBD2 | TRBJ2-7 | few | TRBV5-1 | CASSPPYSSGGSYEQYF | TGCGCCAGCAGCCCCCCGTACTCTAGCGGGGGGTCCTACGAGCAGTACTTC
. | TRBJ1-5 | . | TRBV12-3/TRBV12-4 | CASSFLGNNQPQHF | TGTGCCAGCAGTTTTCTCGGGAACAATCAGCCCCAGCATTTT
TRBD1 | TRBJ2-7 | . | TRBV6-2/TRBV6-3 | CASSRTGVPYYEQYF | TGTGCCAGCAGCCGCACAGGGGTCCCTTACTACGAGCAGTACTTC
. | TRBJ2-3 | . | TRBV3-1 | CASSRPQADTQYF | TGTGCCAGCAGCAGACCACAAGCAGATACGCAGTATTTT
. | TRBJ2-5 | . | TRBV29-1 | CSVLWETQYF | TGCAGCGTTCTGTGGGAGACCCAGTACTTC
. | TRBJ2-1 | . | TRBV4-1 | CASSHLRDEYNEQFF | TGCGCCAGCAGCCACCTACGGGACGAATACAATGAGCAGTTCTTC
TRBD1 | TRBJ2-7 | few | TRBV11-2 | CASRQRAGQGASSYEQYF | TGTGCCAGCAGACAGAGGGCCGGACAGGGGGCCAGCTCCTACGAGCAGTACTTC
. | TRBJ2-5 | few | TRBV5-1 | CASSRGDSEETQYF | TGCGCCAGCAGCCGGGGGGACAGTGAAGAGACCCAGTACTTC
TRBD1 | TRBJ1-1 | . | TRBV20-1 | CSARSRDSPLGAFF | TGCAGTGCTAGATCCCGGGACAGCCCACTTGGGGCTTTCTTT
. | TRBJ2-5 | few | TRBV11-2 | CASSLEGFQETQYF | TGTGCCAGCAGCTTAGAGGGGTTCCAAGAGACCCAGTACTTC
TRBD2 | TRBJ2-1 | . | TRBV20-1 | CSARDSALDSGSLLPDEQFF | TGCAGTGCTAGAGATAGTGCTCTGGATAGCGGGAGTTTGCTTCCGGATGAGCAGTTCTTC
. | TRBJ2-7 | once | TRBV29-1 | CSVEGEVGEQYF | TGCAGCGTTGAAGGAGAAGTCGGCGAGCAGTACTTC
TRBD1 | TRBJ1-6 | few | TRBV9 | CASSARDRDNSPLHF | TGTGCCAGCAGCGCCCGGGACAGAGATAATTCACCCCTCCACTTT
TRBD2 | TRBJ2-7 | . | TRBV5-4 | CASSLEAAGLSYEQYF | TGTGCCAGCAGCTTGGAGGCAGCGGGGCTCTCCTACGAGCAGTACTTC
. | TRBJ1-1 | few | TRBV5-1 | CASSLGPGRGTEAFF | TGCGCCAGCAGCTTGGGGCCAGGGAGGGGGACTGAAGCTTTCTTT
. | TRBJ1-6 | . | TRBV18 | CASSRQDNSPLHF | TGTGCCAGCTCACGACAGGATAATTCACCCCTCCACTTT
. | TRBJ1-1 | . | TRBV9 | CASSVEQGEAFF | TGTGCCAGCAGCGTAGAACAGGGAGAAGCTTTCTTT
. | TRBJ2-3 | few | TRBV27 | CASSLWSPGRDTQYF | TGTGCCAGCAGTTTATGGAGTCCAGGAAGAGATACGCAGTATTTT
. | TRBJ1-1 | few | TRBV6-6 | CASSYSSLEAFF | TGTGCCAGCAGTTACTCCTCATTAGAAGCTTTCTTT